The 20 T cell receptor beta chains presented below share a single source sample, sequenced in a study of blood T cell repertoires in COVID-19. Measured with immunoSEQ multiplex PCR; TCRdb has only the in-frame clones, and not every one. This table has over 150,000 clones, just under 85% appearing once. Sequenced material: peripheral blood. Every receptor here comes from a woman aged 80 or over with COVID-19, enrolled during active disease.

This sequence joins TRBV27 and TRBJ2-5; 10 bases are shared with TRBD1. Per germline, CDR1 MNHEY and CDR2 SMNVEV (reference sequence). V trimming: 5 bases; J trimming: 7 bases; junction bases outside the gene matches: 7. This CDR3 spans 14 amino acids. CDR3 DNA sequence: TGTGCCAGCAGTGCCTACGGACAGGGGGGGACCCAGTACTTC. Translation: CASSAYGQGGTQYF.

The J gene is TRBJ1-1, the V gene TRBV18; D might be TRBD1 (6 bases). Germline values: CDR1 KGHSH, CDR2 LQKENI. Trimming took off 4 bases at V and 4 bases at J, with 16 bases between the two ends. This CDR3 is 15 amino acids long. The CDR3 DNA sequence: TGTGCCAGCTCACTTACCGGGATAGGGGGCACTGAAGCTTTCTTT. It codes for CASSLTGIGGTEAFF.

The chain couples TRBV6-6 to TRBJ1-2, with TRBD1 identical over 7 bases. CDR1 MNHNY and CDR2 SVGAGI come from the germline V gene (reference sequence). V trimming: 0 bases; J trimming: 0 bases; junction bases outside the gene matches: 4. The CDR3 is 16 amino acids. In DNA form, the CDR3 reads TGTGCCAGCAGTTACTCGGGTGGGACAGCTAACTATGGCTACACCTTC. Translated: CASSYSGGTANYGYTF.

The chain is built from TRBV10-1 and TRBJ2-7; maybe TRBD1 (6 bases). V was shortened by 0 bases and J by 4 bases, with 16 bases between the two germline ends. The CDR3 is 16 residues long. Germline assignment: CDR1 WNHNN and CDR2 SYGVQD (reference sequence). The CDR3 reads CASSESPRGARYEQYF. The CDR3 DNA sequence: TGCGCCAGCAGTGAGTCGCCCAGGGGAGCGAGGTACGAGCAGTACTTC.

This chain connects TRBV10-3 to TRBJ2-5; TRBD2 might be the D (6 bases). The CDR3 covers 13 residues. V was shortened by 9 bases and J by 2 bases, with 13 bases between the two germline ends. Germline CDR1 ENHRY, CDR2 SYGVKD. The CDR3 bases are TGTGCCATAAGGAGGGCCCCTCAAGAGACCCAGTACTTC. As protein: CAIRRAPQETQYF.

In nucleotides, the CDR3 is TGTGCCAGCAGTCCGTGGGCAGGCGCCTCTGGAAACACCATATATTTT. Translation: CASSPWAGASGNTIYF. V gene TRBV6-2 or TRBV6-3 combines with J gene TRBJ1-3; D is undetermined. Between the trimmed V and J ends, which lost 5 bases and 0 bases, there was a span of 14 bases. CDR1 and CDR2 from the germline V gene are MNHEY and SVGEGT. CDR3 length equals 16 residues.

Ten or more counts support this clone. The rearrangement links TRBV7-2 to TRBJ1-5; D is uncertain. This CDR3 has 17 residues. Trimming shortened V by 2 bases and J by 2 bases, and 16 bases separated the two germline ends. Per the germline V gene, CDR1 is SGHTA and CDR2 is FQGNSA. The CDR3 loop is CASSLIGWPRGNQPQHF. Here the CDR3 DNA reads TGTGCCAGCAGCTTAATCGGTTGGCCGAGGGGCAATCAGCCCCAGCATTTT.

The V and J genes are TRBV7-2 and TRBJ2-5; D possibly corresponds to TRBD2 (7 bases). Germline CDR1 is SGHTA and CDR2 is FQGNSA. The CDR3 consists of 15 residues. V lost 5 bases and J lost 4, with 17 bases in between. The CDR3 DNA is TGTGCCAGCAGCCCGGGCTGGGGGGGCCCAGAGACCCAGTACTTC. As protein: CASSPGWGGPETQYF.

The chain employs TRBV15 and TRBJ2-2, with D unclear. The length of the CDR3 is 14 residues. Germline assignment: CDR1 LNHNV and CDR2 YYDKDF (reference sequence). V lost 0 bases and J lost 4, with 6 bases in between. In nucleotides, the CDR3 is TGTGCCACCAGCAGAGATCTGTTCACCGGGGAGCTGTTTTTT. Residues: CATSRDLFTGELFF.

The CDR3 coding sequence is TGTGCCAGCAGCGCGCAAATCAGGCAGCCCCAGCATTTT. Translated, it gives CASSAQIRQPQHF. The chain is built from TRBV7-2 and TRBJ1-5; D call uncertain. CDR1 is SGHTA, CDR2 FQGNSA, per germline. This CDR3 region has 13 residues. The V end was cut by 5 bases, the J end by 7 bases, with 12 bases between.

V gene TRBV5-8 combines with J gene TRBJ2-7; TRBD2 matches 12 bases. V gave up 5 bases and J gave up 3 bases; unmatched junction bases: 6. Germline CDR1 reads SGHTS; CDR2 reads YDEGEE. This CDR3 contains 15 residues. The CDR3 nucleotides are TGTGCCAGCAGGGCCGGACTAGCGGGAATCTACGAGCAGTACTTC. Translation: CASRAGLAGIYEQYF.

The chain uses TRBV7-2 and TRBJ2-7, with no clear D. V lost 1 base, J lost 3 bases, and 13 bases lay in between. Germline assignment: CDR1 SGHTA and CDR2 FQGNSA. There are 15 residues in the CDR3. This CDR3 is CASSLVAERGYEQYF. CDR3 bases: TGTGCCAGCAGCTTAGTGGCAGAAAGAGGCTACGAGCAGTACTTC.

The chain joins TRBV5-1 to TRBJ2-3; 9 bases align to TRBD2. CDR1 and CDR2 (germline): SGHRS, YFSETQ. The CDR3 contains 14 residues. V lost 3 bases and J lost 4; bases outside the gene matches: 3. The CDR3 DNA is TGCGCCAGCAGCTCACTAGCGGGCGCAGATACGCAGTATTTT. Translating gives CASSSLAGADTQYF. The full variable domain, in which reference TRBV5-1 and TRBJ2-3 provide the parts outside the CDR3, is KAGVTQTPRYLIKTRGQQVTLSCSPISGHRSVSWYQQTPGQGLQFLFEYFSETQRNKGNFPGRFSGRQFSNSRSEMNVSTLELGDSALYLCASSSLAGADTQYFGPGTRLTVL.

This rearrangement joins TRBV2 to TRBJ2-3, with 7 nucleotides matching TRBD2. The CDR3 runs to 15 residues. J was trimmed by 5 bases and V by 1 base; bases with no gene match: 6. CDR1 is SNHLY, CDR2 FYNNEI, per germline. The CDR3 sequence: CASSEGWGGGDTQYF. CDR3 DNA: TGTGCCAGCAGTGAAGGTTGGGGGGGAGGAGATACGCAGTATTTT.

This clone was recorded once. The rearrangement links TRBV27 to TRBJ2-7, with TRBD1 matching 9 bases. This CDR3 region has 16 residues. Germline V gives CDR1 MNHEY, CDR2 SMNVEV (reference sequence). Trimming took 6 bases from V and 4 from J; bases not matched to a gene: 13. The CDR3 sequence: CASRKSQGADLYEQYF. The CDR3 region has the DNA TGTGCCAGCAGGAAATCACAGGGGGCGGATCTTTACGAGCAGTACTTC.

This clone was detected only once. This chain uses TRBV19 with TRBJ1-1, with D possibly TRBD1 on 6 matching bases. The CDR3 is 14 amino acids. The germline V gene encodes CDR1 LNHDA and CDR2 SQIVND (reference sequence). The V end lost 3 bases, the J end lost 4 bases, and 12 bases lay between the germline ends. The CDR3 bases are TGTGCCAGTAGTATTTATCACAGGGTCACTGAAGCTTTCTTT. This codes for CASSIYHRVTEAFF.

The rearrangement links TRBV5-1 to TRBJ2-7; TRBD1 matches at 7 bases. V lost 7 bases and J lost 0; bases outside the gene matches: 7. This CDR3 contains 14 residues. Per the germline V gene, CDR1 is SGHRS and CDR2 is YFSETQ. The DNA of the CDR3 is TGCGCCAGCCGTGTGGCAGGGGGCTCCTACGAGCAGTACTTC. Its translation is CASRVAGGSYEQYF.

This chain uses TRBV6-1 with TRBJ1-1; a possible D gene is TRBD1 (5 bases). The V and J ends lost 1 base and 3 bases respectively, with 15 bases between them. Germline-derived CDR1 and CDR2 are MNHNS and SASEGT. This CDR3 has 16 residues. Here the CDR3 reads CASSEVGAFRDTEAFF. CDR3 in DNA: TGTGCCAGCAGTGAAGTTGGGGCCTTCCGGGACACTGAAGCTTTCTTT.

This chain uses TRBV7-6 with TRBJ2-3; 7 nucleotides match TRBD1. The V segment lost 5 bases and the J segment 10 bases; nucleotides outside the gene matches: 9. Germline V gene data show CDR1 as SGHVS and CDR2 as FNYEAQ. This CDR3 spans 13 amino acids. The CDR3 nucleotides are TGTGCCAGCAGCCTAAGACAGGGTGAAGCGCAGTATTTT. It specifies CASSLRQGEAQYF.

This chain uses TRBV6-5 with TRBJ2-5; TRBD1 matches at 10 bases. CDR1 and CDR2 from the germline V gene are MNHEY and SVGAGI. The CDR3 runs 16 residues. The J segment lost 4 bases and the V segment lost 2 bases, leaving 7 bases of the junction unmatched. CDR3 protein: CASSYAHGTGVETQYF. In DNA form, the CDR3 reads TGTGCCAGCAGTTACGCCCACGGGACAGGGGTAGAGACCCAGTACTTC.